This TCR beta chain was recorded in a study of cytomegalovirus exposure and HLA in healthy donors. Overall study results and limits: TCR beta V segments were, for the most part, productive about 87% or about 30% of the time in an earlier analysis. CMV serostatus was the sole immune exposure information available.

Remarks on this clone: What it binds is not known.

A multiplex PCR was run with 60 Vbeta primers and 13 Jbeta primers. Clones were read by immunoSEQ multiplex PCR, and TCRdb kept only the in-frame ones, dropping some. This repertoire shows about 120,000 clones, 75% found once; its top ten account for 2.9%. J gave up 0 bases and V 2 bases, and 3 bases lay outside the gene matches. Germline V lookup: CDR1 KGHSY, CDR2 FQNENV. This CDR3 comprises 16 residues. This TCR derives from a woman aged 35 to 49 in good health and CMV-seropositive. The specimen sequenced was PBMCs. This chain links TRBV16 with TRBJ1-5, with 8 bases lining up with TRBD1. The CDR3 region is CASSQTGGYSNQPQHF. CDR3 nucleotide sequence: TGTGCCAGCAGCCAAACAGGGGGATATAGCAATCAGCCCCAGCATTTT. Together with reference TRBV16 and TRBJ1-5, the CDR3 gives the full variable domain: GEEVAQTPKHLVRGEGQKAKLYCAPIKGHSYVFWYQQVLKNEFKFLISFQNENVFDETGMPKERFSAKCLPNSPCSLEIQATKLEDSAVYFCASSQTGGYSNQPQHFGDGTRLSIL.